This T cell receptor beta chain is from a study of CD8 T cells in ankylosing spondylitis. The study, taken as a whole, reports: Those disease-linked clones were CD8+; they were also relatively rare in peripheral blood. Earlier studies detected some motif variants in reactive arthritis synovial fluid and blood.

Libraries for TCR beta were made by quantitative 5'-RACE with molecular barcodes. TCRdb passed the 5' RACE reads through MiXCR, listing each CDR3 protein once. The sample has about 35,000 distinct CDR3 sequences, less than 4% seen once; the top ten hold approximately 3%. This clonotype was seen at least ten times. What it recognizes is unknown. V shed 4 bases and J 9 bases; nucleotides not matched to a gene: 16. From germline, CDR1 is SGDLS and CDR2 YYNGEE. The CDR3 totals 17 residues. The chain carries TRBV9 and TRBJ1-6; 7 nucleotides align to TRBD1. The clonotype originates from a male donor with ankylosing spondylitis or in good health (not recorded which). The sample consisted of blood, either unsorted or a sorted T cell fraction (not recorded which). The CDR3 loop is CASSPQVAGGIGSPLHF. The CDR3 nucleotides read TGTGCCAGCAGCCCCCAAGTGGCAGGGGGTATCGGTTCACCCCTCCACTTT.